This entry describes one T cell receptor beta chain. Original processing methods: Estimates of nucleated cell counts were drawn from the amplification of reference gene primers. The assay was immunoSEQ multiplex PCR, and TCRdb's table has in-frame clones only and misses some. V, J and clone size derive from that table, while D and trimming were established from the DNA sequence. The table shows over 50,000 clones, with 75% to 90% occurring only once. This sample was taken from a study of blood T cell repertoires in COVID-19. Study overall: The analysed material was cDNA or gDNA that came from T cells, B-cell-depleted T cells, or PBMCs.

The CDR3 extends over 13 amino acids. V lost 2 bases and J 4 bases, leaving 6 bases between the germline ends. The germline V gene has CDR1 MDHEN and CDR2 SYDVKM. Material for sequencing was peripheral blood. The receptor was isolated from a human donor in a cohort sampled during active COVID-19. This sequence joins TRBV28 and TRBJ1-5; the D is unclear. Here the CDR3 DNA reads TGTGCCAGCAGTTTAATCGGGAATCAGCCCCAGCATTTT. Protein sequence: CASSLIGNQPQHF.